The present T cell receptor (beta chain) was sequenced within a study of metastatic and nonmetastatic thyroid tumors. Many counts were recorded for this clone. Antigen unknown. The germline V gene has CDR1 MNHEY and CDR2 SVGEGT. This CDR3 is 17 amino acids long. Unmatched junction bases numbered 13, after V lost 6 bases and J lost 2 bases. TCRdb re-called the PCR reads via MiXCR. The sample shows about 43,000 clones, around 3.1% of them seen only once. The entire patient cohort was treatment-naive prior to thyroid surgery. Regarding the study as a whole: Within blood and tumor, benign nodules reportedly had significantly lower TCR beta diversity than malignant thyroid tumors did.

Sequencing was performed on blood. The V gene is TRBV6-2 or TRBV6-3, the J gene TRBJ2-3, with 8 bases that match TRBD1. The TCR originated in a female donor with papillary thyroid cancer or a benign thyroid nodule (not recorded which). Some clones in this sample may be carry-over from other donors' samples. The CDR3 region has the DNA TGTGCCAGCAGGGGGGTGTTGGGACAGGAGCACACAGATACGCAGTATTTT. Its translation: CASRGVLGQEHTDTQYF.